This TCR beta chain is from a study of identical twins. General observations from the study: Abundant cord blood beta clonotypes carried fewer insertions; memory repertoires showed none. The authors noted that invariant MAIT and iNKT cells could partly confound zero-insertion analyses. Surplus twin overlap in beta out-of-frame sequences was less pronounced.

MiXCR, applied by TCRdb to the 5' RACE reads, yields one record per CDR3 protein. The table records around 340,000 distinct CDR3 sequences, about 12% of them present only once. This CDR3 has 13 residues. CDR1 SGHKS and CDR2 YYEKEE come from the germline V gene (reference sequence). Trimming took off 4 bases at V and 5 bases at J, with 13 bases between the two ends. Only a few counts were recorded for this clonotype. Its target is unknown. Separately, the same data were catalogued under a study of yellow fever vaccine responses in identical twins. This second study notes: Reportedly, twins' vaccine T cell responses looked partly convergent and partly personalized.

This TCR came from a woman between 18 and 30 years old in good health. What was sequenced was CD8+ T cells sorted from blood. The chain employs TRBV5-5 and TRBJ2-7, with D possibly TRBD1 on 5 matching bases. Here the CDR3 DNA reads TGTGCCAGCAGCCCCCGGCAGGGTGACGAGCAGTACGTC. Protein sequence: CASSPRQGDEQYV.